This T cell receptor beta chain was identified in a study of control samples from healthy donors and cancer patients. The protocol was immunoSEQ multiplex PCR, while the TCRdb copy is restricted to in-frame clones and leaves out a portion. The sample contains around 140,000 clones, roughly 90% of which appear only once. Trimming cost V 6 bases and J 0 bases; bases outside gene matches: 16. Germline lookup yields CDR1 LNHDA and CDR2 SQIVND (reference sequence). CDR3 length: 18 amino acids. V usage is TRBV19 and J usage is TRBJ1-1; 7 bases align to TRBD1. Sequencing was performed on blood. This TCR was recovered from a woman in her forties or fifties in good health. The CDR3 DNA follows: TGTGCCAGTAGGGCCCTATCATCGGGACAGAGTATGAACACTGAAGCTTTCTTT. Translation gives CASRALSSGQSMNTEAFF. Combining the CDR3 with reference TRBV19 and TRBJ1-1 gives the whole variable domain DGGITQSPKYLFRKEGQNVTLSCEQNLNHDAMYWYRQDPGQGLRLIYYSQIVNDFQKGDIAEGYSVSREKKESFPLTVTSAQKNPTAFYLCASRALSSGQSMNTEAFFGQGTRLTVV.